This entry features one TCR beta chain sequence. The target antigen is unknown. The study drew all its donors from Caucasian adults living in Nashville, Tennessee. Both subsets, CD45RA+ naive and CD45RA-negative memory, were split from the CD4+ cells. The V gene's germline CDR1 is SEHNR and CDR2 FQNEAQ (reference sequence). Trimming left V 1 base short and J 4 bases short, with 8 bases between. The CDR3 covers 14 residues. Libraries were prepared by immunoSEQ multiplex PCR; TCRdb keeps only in-frame clonotypes and omits some of them. The sample lists approximately 500,000 clones, 90% to 96% seen once, with under 0.06% in the top ten. This sample is drawn from a study of shared clonotypes between healthy human individuals. Study details: Each donor contributed plates that comprised three CD4 naive, three CD4 memory, two CD8 naive and one CD8 memory.

Study conclusions and caveats: For naive CD4 cells, 5% to 6.5% of clonotypes were shared across a handful of donors.

Sequencing was performed on naive CD4+ T cells sorted from blood. Subset noted: CD45RA+ positively selected. The sequence was obtained from a woman aged 25 to 39 in good health. J is TRBJ2-1 and V is TRBV7-9; D gene unclear. For the CDR3, the DNA is TGTGCCAGCAGCTTAGAGCTGCAGTACAATGAGCAGTTCTTC. It codes for CASSLELQYNEQFF.